This T cell receptor (beta chain) is drawn from a study of T cells after posttransplantation cyclophosphamide. The study's findings and limits: Recipient CMV seropositivity and CMV reactivation strongly tracked TRB clonality. TRB overlap between skin or GI tissue T cells and blood was limited.

Method: immunoSEQ multiplex PCR; TCRdb's copy keeps in-frame clones and lacks some. The sample shows 45,000 to 65,000 clones, around 84% of them seen only once. This CDR3 comprises 15 residues. Deletions cut 5 bases from V and 5 bases from J, with 18 bases between. CDR1 and CDR2 from the germline V gene are SGHNT and YENEEA. Comment on this clone: Its antigen remains unidentified.

This sequence originates from a man aged 25 to 45 with a blood cancer, CMV-positive, and with a related stem cell donor. Sequenced material: PBMCs. The J gene is TRBJ1-1, the V gene TRBV11-3; D is perhaps TRBD1 (5 bases). CDR3 in amino acids: CASSPPGGGRTEAFF. CDR3 nucleotide sequence: TGTGCCAGCAGCCCACCGGGGGGGGGAAGGACTGAAGCTTTCTTT.